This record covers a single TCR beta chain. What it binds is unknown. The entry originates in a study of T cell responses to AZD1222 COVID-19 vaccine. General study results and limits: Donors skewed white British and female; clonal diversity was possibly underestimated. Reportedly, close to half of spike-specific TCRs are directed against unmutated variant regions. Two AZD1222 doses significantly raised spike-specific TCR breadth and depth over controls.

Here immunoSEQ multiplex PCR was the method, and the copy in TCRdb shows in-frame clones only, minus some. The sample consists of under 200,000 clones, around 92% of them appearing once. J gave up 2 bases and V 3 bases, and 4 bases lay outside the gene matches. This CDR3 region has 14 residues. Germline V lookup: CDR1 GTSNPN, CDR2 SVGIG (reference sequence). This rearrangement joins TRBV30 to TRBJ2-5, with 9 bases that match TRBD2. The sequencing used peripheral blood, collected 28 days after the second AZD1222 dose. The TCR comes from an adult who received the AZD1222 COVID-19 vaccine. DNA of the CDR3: TGTGCCTGGAGGACCCTAGCGGGGCAAGAGACCCAGTACTTC. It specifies CAWRTLAGQETQYF.